This entry lists 27 T cell receptor beta chains sequenced from one sample in a study of human T cells and chemical hapten exposure. Time point reported: patch test 2, 6 weeks after DPC sensitization. The treatment here: therapeutic diphenylcyclopropenone sensitization with weekly scalp DPC. TCRdb reanalysed the RACE reads using MiXCR and keeps one entry per CDR3 protein. The data show about 80,000 distinct CDR3 sequences, 9.5% to 13% seen once. The source was whole blood, collected in connection with sensitization to the hapten diphenylcyclopropenone (DPC). These receptors were obtained from a man aged 18 to 30 with alopecia areata. Some clones in this sample may be carry-over from other donors' samples.

This clonotype has a count of ten or more. The chain combines TRBV20-1 with TRBJ1-2; D gene ambiguous. Trimming removed 3 bases at V and 4 bases at J, with 9 bases between. CDR3 length: 12 amino acids. Germline assignment: CDR1 DFQATT and CDR2 SNEGSKA (reference sequence). The chain's CDR3 is CSARGNLYGYTF. The DNA for the CDR3 is TGCAGTGCTAGGGGGAACCTCTATGGCTACACCTTC.

In its sample, this clonotype was seen many times. The chain uses TRBV7-9 and TRBJ1-3; 8 positions agree with TRBD1. This CDR3 spans 16 amino acids. V dropped 5 bases and J dropped 2; count of bases not matched to a gene: 8. The V gene's germline CDR1 is SEHNR and CDR2 FQNEAQ (reference sequence). CDR3 DNA: TGTGCCAGCAGCAGTTGGGACAGGACCCCTGGAAACACCATATATTTT. Residues: CASSSWDRTPGNTIYF.

This clonotype has just a few counts. The chain carries TRBV2 and TRBJ2-2; D gene unclear. V was trimmed by 5 bases and J by 6 bases, leaving 4 bases between them. The CDR3 consists of 11 residues. Germline V gives CDR1 SNHLY, CDR2 FYNNEI. The CDR3 loop is CASSTAGELFF. The CDR3 nucleotides read TGTGCCAGCAGTACGGCCGGGGAGCTGTTTTTT.

The CDR3, as DNA: TGTGCCAGCAGATCGAGATTTTCACTTGTCAAAAACATTCAGTACTTC. This gives the protein CASRSRFSLVKNIQYF. The V gene is TRBV5-4, the J gene TRBJ2-4; no definite D call. This CDR3 contains 16 residues. The ends were cut back, 5 bases at V and 3 bases at J, with 18 bases in the middle. The V gene's germline CDR1 is SGHNT and CDR2 YYREEE (reference sequence).

This clonotype was counted ten times or more. V is TRBV4-2 and J is TRBJ2-7; 9 nucleotides align to TRBD2. The CDR3 spans 15 residues. The germline CDR1 and CDR2 sequences are LGHNA and YNFKEQ. V shed 1 base, J shed 5 bases, and the junction held 6 bases outside the gene matches. For the CDR3, the DNA is TGTGCCAGCAGCCAAGGCGGGGGGGCCAGCCACGAGCAGTACTTC. Protein product: CASSQGGGASHEQYF.

The rearrangement links TRBV7-2 to TRBJ1-5; perhaps TRBD1 as D (6 bases). The CDR3 is made up of 16 amino acids. V lost 5 bases and J lost 2, with 16 bases in between. Per the germline V gene, CDR1 is SGHTA and CDR2 is FQGNSA. Here the CDR3 reads CASSTRDTWGNQPQHF. Written as DNA, the CDR3 is TGTGCCAGCAGCACCCGGGACACTTGGGGCAATCAGCCCCAGCATTTT. Looking up the rest from reference TRBV7-2 and TRBJ1-5 gives the full variable domain: GAGVSQSPSNKVTEKGKDVELRCDPISGHTALYWYRQSLGQGLEFLIYFQGNSAPDKSGLPSDRFSAERTGGSVSTLTIQRTQQEDSAVYLCASSTRDTWGNQPQHFGDGTRLSIL.

This clonotype has ten or more counts. V is TRBV29-1 and J is TRBJ2-3; D ambiguous. V lost 1 base, J lost 4 bases, and 6 bases lay in between. The CDR3 extends over 12 amino acids. Germline values: CDR1 SQVTM, CDR2 ANQGSEA. Here the CDR3 reads CSVEGSSDTQYF. The CDR3 DNA reads TGCAGCGTTGAAGGGTCGTCAGATACGCAGTATTTT.

The count of this clonotype is one. A much bigger clone sits one base away, suggesting this may be a read error. As DNA, the CDR3 is TGCAGCGTCCGGGACGGTACCTACGAGCAGTACTTC. It encodes CSVRDGTYEQYF. The chain joins TRBV29-1 to TRBJ2-7, with D perhaps TRBD1 or TRBD2 (5 bases each). Germline V gene lookup returns CDR1 SQVTM and CDR2 ANQGSEA. With 6 bases removed from V and 2 bases from J, the gap between germline ends came to 11 bases. This CDR3 region has 12 residues.

This clonotype was seen at least ten times. The CDR3 sequence: CASSFFGEKLFF. CDR3 nucleotide sequence: TGTGCCAGCAGTTTCTTCGGGGAAAAACTGTTTTTT. The genes are TRBV11-2 and TRBJ1-4; D gene uncertain. From germline, CDR1 is SGHAT and CDR2 FQNNGV. Trimming left V 6 bases short and J 8 bases short, with 10 bases between. The CDR3 extends over 12 amino acids.

The chain employs TRBV4-3 and TRBJ1-2, with D uncertain. Trimming left V 0 bases short and J 6 bases short, with 14 bases between. CDR1 is LGHNA, CDR2 YSLEER, per germline. This CDR3 has 15 amino acids. CDR3 DNA sequence: TGCGCCAGCAGCCAAGATCAGGACGGGTCCGATGGCTACACCTTC. This encodes CASSQDQDGSDGYTF.

This chain's CDR3 is CASSVGGDGEAFF. CDR3 bases: TGTGCCAGCAGCGTAGGAGGGGATGGTGAAGCTTTCTTT. The chain recombines TRBV9 with TRBJ1-1, with D perhaps matching TRBD1 (5 bases). Germline V lookup: CDR1 SGDLS, CDR2 YYNGEE. This CDR3 spans 13 amino acids. V lost 0 bases and J lost 7, with 10 bases in between.

V and J are TRBV7-9 and TRBJ2-3, with TRBD2 identical over 7 bases. This CDR3 spans 15 amino acids. V gave up 5 bases and J gave up 0 bases; unmatched junction bases: 5. Germline CDR1 reads SEHNR; CDR2 reads FQNEAQ (reference sequence). CDR3 sequence: CASSAGGGSTDTQYF. DNA for the CDR3: TGTGCCAGCAGCGCAGGCGGGGGTAGCACAGATACGCAGTATTTT.

At least ten counts were recorded for this clonotype. This chain connects TRBV9 to TRBJ1-4, with 7 bases that match TRBD1. This CDR3 spans 15 amino acids. The trim removed 4 bases at V and 7 bases at J, leaving 10 bases unmatched. Germline CDR1 reads SGDLS; CDR2 reads YYNGEE. The CDR3 DNA reads as TGTGCCAGCAGCTCTCAGGGGGTCTCAGGTGAAAAACTGTTTTTT. It encodes CASSSQGVSGEKLFF.

J is TRBJ2-1 and V is TRBV29-1; no definite D call. The CDR3 consists of 12 residues. Between the trimmed V and J ends, which lost 5 bases and 4 bases, there was a span of 9 bases. Germline CDR1 is SQVTM and CDR2 is ANQGSEA. The DNA of the CDR3 is TGCAGCGTTCGTCCGCAGTACAATGAGCAGTTCTTC. It encodes CSVRPQYNEQFF.

This clonotype came up many times. V gene TRBV19 combines with J gene TRBJ2-3; either TRBD1 or TRBD2 may supply D (5 bases each). The CDR3 spans 15 residues. Germline CDR1 and CDR2: LNHDA and SQIVND (reference sequence). V shed 5 bases and J shed 1 base, with 13 bases lying between them. The CDR3 bases are TGTGCCAGTAGTTTTCGACAGAGGGGCACAGATACGCAGTATTTT. It translates to CASSFRQRGTDTQYF.

The chain couples TRBV5-5 to TRBJ1-6; D remains ambiguous. This CDR3 spans 12 amino acids. Trimming took off 2 bases at V and 10 bases at J, with 7 bases between the two ends. Germline values: CDR1 SGHKS, CDR2 YYEKEE (reference sequence). CDR3 sequence reads: CASSFNTSPLHF. Written as DNA, the CDR3 is TGTGCCAGCAGCTTCAATACCTCACCCCTCCACTTT. The complete variable domain, with remaining parts taken from reference TRBV5-5 and TRBJ1-6, reads DAGVTQSPTHLIKTRGQQVTLRCSPISGHKSVSWYQQVLGQGPQFIFQYYEKEERGRGNFPDRFSARQFPNYSSELNVNALLLGDSALYLCASSFNTSPLHFGNGTRLTVT.

The genes are TRBV10-2 and TRBJ2-2, with D tentatively TRBD1 or TRBD2 (5 bases each). CDR3 length equals 14 residues. CDR1 and CDR2 (germline): WSHSY, SAAADI. Trimming removed 7 bases at V and 0 bases at J, with 9 bases between. CDR3 sequence reads: CASIRGANTGELFF. CDR3 bases: TGCGCCAGCATAAGAGGGGCGAACACCGGGGAGCTGTTTTTT.

Details on this clonotype: Possible read error: a much larger clone is one base away. The rearrangement uses TRBV5-6 and TRBJ2-7, with a weak D call TRBD2 (6 bases). CDR1 and CDR2 (germline): SGHDT, YYEEEE. The CDR3 loop spans 15 amino acids. The CDR3 is CVSSLEGKLTYEQYV. The CDR3 DNA is TGTGTCAGCAGCTTGGAGGGTAAGTTGACCTACGAGCAGTACGTC.

This clonotype has just a few counts. This rearrangement joins TRBV4-1 to TRBJ2-7; TRBD2 aligns across 7 bases. Losses at the gene ends were 1 base for V and 4 bases for J; bases not matched to a gene: 4. Germline values: CDR1 MGHRA, CDR2 YSYEKL. The CDR3 runs 14 residues. DNA for the CDR3: TGCGCCAGCAGCCAAGCGGCTAGCGGTTACGAGCAGTACTTC. Protein product: CASSQAASGYEQYF.

This clonotype was recorded a few times. This chain uses TRBV20-1 with TRBJ2-5; unclear D gene. V lost 4 bases to trimming and J lost 3 bases, with 12 bases between them. CDR1 is DFQATT, CDR2 SNEGSKA, per germline (reference sequence). The CDR3 sequence is 13 residues long. The DNA for the CDR3 is TGCAGTGCTAAGGAGTCGACCGAAGAGACCCAGTACTTC. Translating it yields CSAKESTEETQYF.

This chain joins TRBV29-1 and TRBJ1-1, with D unresolved. The germline V and J ends were trimmed by 7 bases and 6 bases, with 3 bases remaining between them. The CDR3 is 8 residues long. The V gene's germline CDR1 is SQVTM and CDR2 ANQGSEA. CDR3 region: CSGAEAFF. CDR3 DNA: TGCAGCGGGGCTGAAGCTTTCTTT.

This clonotype was seen more than once but under ten times. V usage is TRBV7-6 and J usage is TRBJ2-5, with TRBD2 identical over 7 bases. The CDR3 is made up of 14 amino acids. Unmatched junction bases numbered 6, after V lost 4 bases and J lost 4 bases. Germline loops: CDR1 SGHVS, CDR2 FNYEAQ. The CDR3 nucleotides are TGTGCCAGCAGCTCGGGGGGTTCTAGAGAGACCCAGTACTTC. This encodes CASSSGGSRETQYF.

This clonotype was recorded a few times. The V gene is TRBV19, the J gene TRBJ1-5; D might be TRBD1 (5 bases). V was pared by 8 bases and J by 6 bases, with 11 bases between. CDR3 length: 12 amino acids. The germline CDR1 and CDR2 sequences are LNHDA and SQIVND (reference sequence). In DNA, the CDR3 is TGTGCCAGTTGTACGGGGGTTCAGCCCCAGCATTTT. Its protein is CASCTGVQPQHF.

This clonotype was recorded many times. The gene calls are TRBV12-3 or TRBV12-4 and TRBJ2-1; unclear D gene. The CDR3 sequence is 14 residues long. Trimming stripped 5 bases from V and 5 bases from J, with 13 bases between. In nucleotides, the CDR3 is TGTGCCAGCAGTCCGAAGGCGTACGACAATGAGCAGTTCTTC. It encodes CASSPKAYDNEQFF.

This clonotype showed up many times. The chain has TRBV7-6 and TRBJ1-1; D is perhaps TRBD1 (6 bases). Germline assignment: CDR1 SGHVS and CDR2 FNYEAQ. Trimming left V 6 bases short and J 1 base short, with 15 bases between. This CDR3 is built from 15 residues. In DNA, the CDR3 is TGTGCCAGCAGACCAGAAACAGGGTCGAACACTGAAGCTTTCTTT. This encodes CASRPETGSNTEAFF.

In this sample, this clonotype turned up a few times. The chain couples TRBV2 to TRBJ2-1, with D perhaps matching TRBD2 (7 bases). The CDR3 length is 15 residues. Germline CDR1 and CDR2: SNHLY and FYNNEI. Deletions cut 7 bases from V and 5 bases from J, with 18 bases between. The CDR3 nucleotides are TGTGCCAGCAATGGGGGGGCATGGGAAGACAATGAGCAGTTCTTC. Protein product: CASNGGAWEDNEQFF. Supplemented by reference TRBV2 and TRBJ2-1, the full variable domain reads EPEVTQTPSHQVTQMGQEVILRCVPISNHLYFYWYRQILGQKVEFLVSFYNNEISEKSEIFDDQFSVERPDGSNFTLKIRSTKLEDSAMYFCASNGGAWEDNEQFFGPGTRLTVL.

The CDR3 protein is CASSLDRASTEAFF. The CDR3 bases are TGTGCCAGCAGCCTCGACAGGGCTAGCACTGAAGCTTTCTTT. This chain links TRBV3-1 with TRBJ1-1; 7 nucleotides match TRBD1. Trimming removed 4 bases from V and 4 bases from J; junction bases left unmatched: 6. The CDR3 length is 14 residues. Germline-derived CDR1 and CDR2 are LGHDT and YNNKEL (reference sequence).